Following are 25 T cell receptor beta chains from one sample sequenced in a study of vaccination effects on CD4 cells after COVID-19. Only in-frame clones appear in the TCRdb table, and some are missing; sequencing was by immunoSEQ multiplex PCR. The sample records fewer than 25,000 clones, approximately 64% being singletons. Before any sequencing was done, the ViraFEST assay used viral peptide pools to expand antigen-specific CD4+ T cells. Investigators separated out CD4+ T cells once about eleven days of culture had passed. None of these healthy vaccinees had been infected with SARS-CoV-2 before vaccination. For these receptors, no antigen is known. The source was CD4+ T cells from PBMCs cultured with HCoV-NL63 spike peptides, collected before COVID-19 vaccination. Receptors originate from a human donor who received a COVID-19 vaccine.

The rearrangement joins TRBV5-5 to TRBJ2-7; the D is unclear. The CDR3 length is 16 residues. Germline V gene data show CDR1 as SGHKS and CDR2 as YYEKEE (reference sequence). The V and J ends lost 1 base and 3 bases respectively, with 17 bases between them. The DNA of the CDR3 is TGTGCCAGCAGCTTGACGATCTGGGTGTCAGGCTACGAGCAGTACTTC. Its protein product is CASSLTIWVSGYEQYF.

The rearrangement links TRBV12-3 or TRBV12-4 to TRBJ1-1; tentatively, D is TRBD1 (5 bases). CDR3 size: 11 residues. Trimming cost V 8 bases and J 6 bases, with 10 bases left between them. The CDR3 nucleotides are TGTGCCAGCCGGGGGATGGCTGAAGCTTTCTTT. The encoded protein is CASRGMAEAFF.

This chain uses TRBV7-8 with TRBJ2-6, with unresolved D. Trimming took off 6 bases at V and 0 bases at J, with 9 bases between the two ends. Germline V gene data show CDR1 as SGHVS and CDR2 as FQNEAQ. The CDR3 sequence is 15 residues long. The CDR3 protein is CASRYTDSGANVLTF. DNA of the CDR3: TGTGCCAGCAGATATACAGACTCTGGGGCCAACGTCCTGACTTTC. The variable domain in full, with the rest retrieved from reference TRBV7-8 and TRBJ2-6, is GAGVSQSPRYKVAKRGQDVALRCDPISGHVSLFWYQQALGQGPEFLTYFQNEAQLDKSGLPSDRFFAERPEGSVSTLKIQRTQQEDSAVYLCASRYTDSGANVLTFGAGSRLTVL.

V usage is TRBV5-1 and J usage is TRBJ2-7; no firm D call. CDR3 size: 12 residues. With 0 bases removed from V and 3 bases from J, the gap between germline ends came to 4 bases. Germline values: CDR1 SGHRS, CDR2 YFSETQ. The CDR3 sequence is CASSLDIYEQYF. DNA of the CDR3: TGCGCCAGCAGCTTGGACATCTACGAGCAGTACTTC.

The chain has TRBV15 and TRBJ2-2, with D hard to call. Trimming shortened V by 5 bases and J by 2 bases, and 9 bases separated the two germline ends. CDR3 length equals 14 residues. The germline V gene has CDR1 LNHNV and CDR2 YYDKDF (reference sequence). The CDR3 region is CATSGAYNTGELFF. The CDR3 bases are TGTGCCACCAGCGGAGCGTACAACACCGGGGAGCTGTTTTTT.

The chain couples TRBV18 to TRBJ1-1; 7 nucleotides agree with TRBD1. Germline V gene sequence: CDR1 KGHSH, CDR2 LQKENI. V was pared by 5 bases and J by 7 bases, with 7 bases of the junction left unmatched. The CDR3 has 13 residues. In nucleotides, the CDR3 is TGTGCCAGCTCATCCGGGACAGAGATTGAAGCTTTCTTT. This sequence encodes CASSSGTEIEAFF. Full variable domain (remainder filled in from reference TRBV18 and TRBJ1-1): NAGVMQNPRHLVRRRGQEARLRCSPMKGHSHVYWYRQLPEEGLKFMVYLQKENIIDESGMPKERFSAEFPKEGPSILRIQQVVRGDSAAYFCASSSGTEIEAFFGQGTRLTVV.

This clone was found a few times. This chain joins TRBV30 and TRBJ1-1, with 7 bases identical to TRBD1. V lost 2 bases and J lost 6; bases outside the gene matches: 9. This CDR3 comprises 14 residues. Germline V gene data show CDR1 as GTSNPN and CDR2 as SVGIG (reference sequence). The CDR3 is CAWSPNDRVPEAFF. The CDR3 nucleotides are TGTGCCTGGAGTCCCAACGACAGGGTGCCTGAAGCTTTCTTT.

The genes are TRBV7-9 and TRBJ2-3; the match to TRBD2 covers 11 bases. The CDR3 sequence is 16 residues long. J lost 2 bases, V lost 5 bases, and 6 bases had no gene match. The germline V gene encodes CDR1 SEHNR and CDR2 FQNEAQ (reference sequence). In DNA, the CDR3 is TGTGCCAGCAGCCCGCGGACTAGCGGGCCCACAGATACGCAGTATTTT. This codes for CASSPRTSGPTDTQYF.

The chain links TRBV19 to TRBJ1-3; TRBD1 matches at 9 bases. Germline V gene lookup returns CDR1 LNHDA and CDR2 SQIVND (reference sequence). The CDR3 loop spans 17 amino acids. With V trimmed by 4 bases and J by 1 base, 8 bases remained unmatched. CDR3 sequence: CASSTLDRGLSGNTIYF. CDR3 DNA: TGTGCCAGTAGTACCCTCGACAGGGGGTTATCTGGAAACACCATATATTTT.

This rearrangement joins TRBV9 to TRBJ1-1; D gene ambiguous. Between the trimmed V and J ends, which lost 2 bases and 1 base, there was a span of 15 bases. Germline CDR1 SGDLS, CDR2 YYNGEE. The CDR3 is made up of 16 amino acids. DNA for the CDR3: TGTGCCAGCAGCGTTGACACCGCGAACTCGAACACTGAAGCTTTCTTT. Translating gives CASSVDTANSNTEAFF. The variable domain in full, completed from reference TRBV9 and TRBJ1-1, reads DSGVTQTPKHLITATGQRVTLRCSPRSGDLSVYWYQQSLDQGLQFLIQYYNGEERAKGNILERFSAQQFPDLHSELNLSSLELGDSALYFCASSVDTANSNTEAFFGQGTRLTVV.

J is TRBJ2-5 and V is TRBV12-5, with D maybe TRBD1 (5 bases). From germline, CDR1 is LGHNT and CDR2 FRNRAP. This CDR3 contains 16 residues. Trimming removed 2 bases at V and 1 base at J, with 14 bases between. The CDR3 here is CASGLYAGFPQETQYF. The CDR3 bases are TGTGCTAGTGGTTTGTACGCAGGGTTCCCCCAAGAGACCCAGTACTTC.

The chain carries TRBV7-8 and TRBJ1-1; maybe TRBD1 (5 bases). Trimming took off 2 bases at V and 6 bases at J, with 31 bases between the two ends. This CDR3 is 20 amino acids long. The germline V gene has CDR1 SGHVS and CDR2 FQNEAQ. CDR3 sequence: CASSLLRHGQGAYFVAEAFF. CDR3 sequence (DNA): TGTGCCAGCAGCTTACTCCGCCATGGGCAGGGTGCTTATTTTGTAGCTGAAGCTTTCTTT.

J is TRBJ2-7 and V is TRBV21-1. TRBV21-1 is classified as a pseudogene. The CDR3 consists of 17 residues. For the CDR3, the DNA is TGTGCCAGCACTCATGGGGGTATGCTCGAGCCTTCCTACGAGCAGTACTTC. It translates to CASTHGGMLEPSYEQYF.

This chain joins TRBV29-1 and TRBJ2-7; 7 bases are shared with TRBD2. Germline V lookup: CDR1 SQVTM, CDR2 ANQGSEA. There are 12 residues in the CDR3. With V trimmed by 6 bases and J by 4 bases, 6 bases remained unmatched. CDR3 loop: CSVSGMGYEQYF. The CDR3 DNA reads TGCAGCGTAAGCGGGATGGGATACGAGCAGTACTTC.

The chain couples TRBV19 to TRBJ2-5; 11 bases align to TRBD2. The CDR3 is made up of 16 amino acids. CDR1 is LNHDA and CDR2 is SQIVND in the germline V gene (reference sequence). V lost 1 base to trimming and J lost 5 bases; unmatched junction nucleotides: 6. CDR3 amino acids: CASSIGSGRAVETQYF. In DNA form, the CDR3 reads TGTGCCAGTAGTATAGGTAGCGGGAGGGCCGTGGAGACCCAGTACTTC.

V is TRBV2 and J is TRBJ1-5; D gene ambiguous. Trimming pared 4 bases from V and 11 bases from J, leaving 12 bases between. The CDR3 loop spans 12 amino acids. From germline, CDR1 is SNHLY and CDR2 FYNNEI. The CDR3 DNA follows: TGTGCCAGCAGTGCGGACGATTTGGCCCAGCATTTT. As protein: CASSADDLAQHF.

CDR3 coding DNA: TGCGCCAGCAGCTTGGAACCGGCGAGAAACTATGGCTACACCTTC. This translates into CASSLEPARNYGYTF. V usage is TRBV5-1 and J usage is TRBJ1-2; D gene ambiguous. CDR1 and CDR2 (germline): SGHRS, YFSETQ. This CDR3 spans 15 amino acids. V was clipped by 0 bases and J by 2 bases, with 11 bases between them.

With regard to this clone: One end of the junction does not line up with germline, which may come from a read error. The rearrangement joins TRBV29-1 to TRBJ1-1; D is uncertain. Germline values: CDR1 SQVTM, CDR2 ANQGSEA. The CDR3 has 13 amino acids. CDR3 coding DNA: TGCAGCGTTGGGCGGGGATTGAACCCTGAAGCTTTCTTT. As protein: CSVGRGLNPEAFF.

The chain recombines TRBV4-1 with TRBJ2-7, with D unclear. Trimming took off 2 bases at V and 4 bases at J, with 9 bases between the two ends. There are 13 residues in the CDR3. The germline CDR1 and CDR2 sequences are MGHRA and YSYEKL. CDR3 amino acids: CASSQQLEYEQYF. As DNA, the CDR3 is TGCGCCAGCAGCCAACAATTGGAGTACGAGCAGTACTTC.

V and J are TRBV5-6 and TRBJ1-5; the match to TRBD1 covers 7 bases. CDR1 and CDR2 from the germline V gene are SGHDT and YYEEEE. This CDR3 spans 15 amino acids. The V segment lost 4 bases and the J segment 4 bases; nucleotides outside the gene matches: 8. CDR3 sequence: CASSQGTVANQPQHF. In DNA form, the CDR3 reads TGTGCCAGCAGCCAGGGGACAGTAGCAAATCAGCCCCAGCATTTT.

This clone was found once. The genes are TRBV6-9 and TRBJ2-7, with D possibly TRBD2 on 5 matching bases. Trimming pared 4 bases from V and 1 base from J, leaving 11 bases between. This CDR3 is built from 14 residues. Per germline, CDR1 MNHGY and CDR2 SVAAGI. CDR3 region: CASSLAWVSYEQYF. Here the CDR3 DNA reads TGTGCCAGCAGTTTAGCGTGGGTGTCCTACGAGCAGTACTTC.

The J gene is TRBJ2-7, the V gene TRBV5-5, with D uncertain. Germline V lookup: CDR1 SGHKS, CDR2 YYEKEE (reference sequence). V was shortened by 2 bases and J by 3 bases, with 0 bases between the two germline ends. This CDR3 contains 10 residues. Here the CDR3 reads CASSFYEQYF. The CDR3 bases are TGTGCCAGCAGCTTCTACGAGCAGTACTTC.

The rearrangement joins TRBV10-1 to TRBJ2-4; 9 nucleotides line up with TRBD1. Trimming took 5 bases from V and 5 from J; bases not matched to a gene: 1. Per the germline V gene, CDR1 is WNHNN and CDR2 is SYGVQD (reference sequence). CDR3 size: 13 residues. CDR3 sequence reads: CASSRDRENIQYF. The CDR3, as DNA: TGCGCCAGCAGTAGGGACAGGGAAAACATTCAGTACTTC.

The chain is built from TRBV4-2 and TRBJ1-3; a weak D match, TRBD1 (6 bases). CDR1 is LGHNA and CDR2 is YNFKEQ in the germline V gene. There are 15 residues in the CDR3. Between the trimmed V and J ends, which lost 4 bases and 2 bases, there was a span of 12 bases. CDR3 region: CASSPDRSPGNTIYF. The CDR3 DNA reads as TGTGCCAGCAGCCCCGACAGGTCCCCTGGAAACACCATATATTTT.

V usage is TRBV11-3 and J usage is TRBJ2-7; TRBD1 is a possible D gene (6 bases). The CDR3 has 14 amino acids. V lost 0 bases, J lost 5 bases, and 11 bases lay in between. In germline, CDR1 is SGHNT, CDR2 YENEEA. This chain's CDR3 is CASSLEGQSHEQYF. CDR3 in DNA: TGTGCCAGCAGCTTAGAAGGACAGAGCCACGAGCAGTACTTC.